This T cell receptor beta chain was sequenced in a study of shared clonotypes between healthy human individuals. Study details: The people who gave samples were a couple of women and three men aged 18 to 49.

Study results and limitations: Naive CD4 clonotypes were shared across a handful of donors at roughly 5%.

CD8 cells classed as naive were CD45RO-negative and positively selected for CCR7, excluding terminally differentiated effector memory CD45RA+ cells. Assay: immunoSEQ multiplex PCR; the TCRdb copy retains only in-frame clones and omits some. The data contain millions of clones, 85% to 95% of them seen just once; the ten biggest clones take up about 1.1%. The CDR3 is 15 residues long. Germline V gene data show CDR1 as MDHEN and CDR2 as SYDVKM. The V end was cut by 8 bases, the J end by 2 bases, with 15 bases between. With regard to this clone: What it binds is not known.

This TCR came from a man aged 18 to 29 in good health. The chain combines TRBV28 with TRBJ1-4; tentatively, D is TRBD1 (6 bases). Sequencing was carried out using naive CD8+ T cells sorted from blood. CDR3 sequence: CASFTGASTNEKLFF. The CDR3 DNA is TGTGCCAGCTTTACGGGGGCGTCTACTAATGAAAAACTGTTTTTT.